The entry that follows covers one T cell receptor beta chain sequence. Its specificity is unknown. This entry is derived from a study of T cell responses to AZD1222 COVID-19 vaccine. Findings and limits, study-wide: A reported finding is that nearly half of spike-specific TCRs target unmutated variant regions. Spike-specific TCR breadth and depth were elevated following two AZD1222 doses.

This CDR3 is built from 16 residues. CDR1 is MNHEY and CDR2 is SMNVEV in the germline V gene (reference sequence). V dropped 5 bases and J dropped 1 base, with 17 bases sitting between them. The method was immunoSEQ multiplex PCR; TCRdb's version includes in-frame clones alone and lacks a portion of them. The sample has some 150,000 clones, 85% to 90% seen once; the top ten hold 1.5% to 2%. The TCR originated in an adult in good health. The source was peripheral blood, collected on day 0 of AZD1222 vaccination. The chain is built from TRBV27 and TRBJ1-1, with no clear D. DNA of the CDR3: TGTGCCAGCAGTCCCGACGCGGGAACGGGGAACACTGAAGCTTTCTTT. It specifies CASSPDAGTGNTEAFF.